This T cell receptor (beta chain) is from a study of blood T cells in healthy people across ages. Trimming shortened V by 3 bases and J by 4 bases, and 9 bases separated the two germline ends. Per the germline V gene, CDR1 is DFQATT and CDR2 is SNEGSKA (reference sequence). This CDR3 has 12 residues. Sample-barcoded 5' priming and a J-beta primer mix drove a second PCR of roughly 7 to 11 cycles. MiXCR was run by TCRdb on the 5' RACE reads, yielding one entry per CDR3 protein. The table includes about 1.5 million distinct CDR3 sequences, 35% to 45% detected once. The sequence came from a woman between 18 and 30 years old in good health. The chain links TRBV20-1 to TRBJ1-1; no reliable D call. Sequencing used blood. The CDR3 here is CSASSAGTEAFF. Written as DNA, the CDR3 is TGCAGTGCTAGTTCGGCGGGCACTGAAGCTTTCTTT.